The rows below give T cell receptor beta chains drawn from one sample of a study of metastatic and nonmetastatic thyroid tumors. TCRdb used MiXCR to call clones anew from the PCR reads. This table holds approximately 11,000 clones, 25% to 35% found once. Sequencing was done on a sample of adjacent normal tissue. These receptors were collected from a male donor with papillary thyroid cancer or a benign thyroid nodule (not recorded which). Some clones in this sample may be carry-over from other donors' samples. Each CDR3 is given with its conserved first and last residue. Fields, in order: D gene, clone size, V gene, J gene, CDR3 protein, CDR3 DNA. D genes are given only for firm matches. The size of a clone is reported for some rows only, either as once, few or many, or as a class for expanded clones.

d_call: .; clone_size: .; v_call: TRBV5-1; j_call: TRBJ2-7; cdr3_aa: CASIFAPAGYLGYEQYF; cdr3_nt: TGTGCCAGCATCTTTGCCCCCGCAGGGTATCTTGGTTACGAGCAGTACTTC
d_call: .; clone_size: .; v_call: TRBV10-3; j_call: TRBJ2-7; cdr3_aa: CAISESESSYEQYF; cdr3_nt: TGTGCCATCAGTGAGTCGGAGAGCTCCTACGAGCAGTACTTC
d_call: TRBD1; clone_size: few; v_call: TRBV13; j_call: TRBJ1-1; cdr3_aa: CASSRQGAFGTEAFF; cdr3_nt: TGTGCCAGCAGCCGACAGGGGGCATTTGGAACTGAAGCTTTCTTT
d_call: TRBD1; clone_size: .; v_call: TRBV11-1; j_call: TRBJ2-1; cdr3_aa: CASSPGQGLYNEQFF; cdr3_nt: TGTGCCAGCAGCCCTGGACAGGGACTCTACAATGAGCAGTTCTTC
d_call: TRBD2; clone_size: .; v_call: TRBV3-1; j_call: TRBJ2-7; cdr3_aa: CASSPTGTSLEQYF; cdr3_nt: TGTGCCAGCAGCCCAACCGGGACTAGCCTGGAGCAGTACTTC
d_call: .; clone_size: medium-sized; v_call: TRBV12-3/TRBV12-4; j_call: TRBJ1-1; cdr3_aa: CASSLRQNTEAFF; cdr3_nt: TGTGCCAGCAGTCTCCGACAGAACACTGAAGCTTTCTTT
d_call: .; clone_size: .; v_call: TRBV20-1; j_call: TRBJ1-4; cdr3_aa: CSARRAGVSSEKLFF; cdr3_nt: TGCAGTGCTAGACGAGCAGGGGTCAGTTCTGAAAAACTGTTTTTT
d_call: .; clone_size: .; v_call: TRBV11-2; j_call: TRBJ1-6; cdr3_aa: CASSLVWTAISSSPLQF; cdr3_nt: TGTGCCAGCAGCTTAGTATGGACAGCAATTTCCAGTTCACCCCTCCAATTT
d_call: .; clone_size: large; v_call: TRBV5-1; j_call: TRBJ2-1; cdr3_aa: CASSLEGSFRGYNEQFF; cdr3_nt: TGCGCCAGCAGCTTGGAGGGGAGTTTTAGGGGATACAATGAGCAGTTCTTC
d_call: .; clone_size: .; v_call: TRBV2; j_call: TRBJ2-3; cdr3_aa: CASGTDGPVTDTQYF; cdr3_nt: TGTGCCAGCGGGACGGACGGCCCGGTCACAGATACGCAGTATTTT
d_call: .; clone_size: .; v_call: TRBV12-3/TRBV12-4; j_call: TRBJ1-1; cdr3_aa: CASSFPYTEAFF; cdr3_nt: TGTGCCAGCAGTTTCCCTTACACTGAAGCTTTCTTT
d_call: .; clone_size: .; v_call: TRBV30; j_call: TRBJ1-2; cdr3_aa: CAWSVQGLIYGYTF; cdr3_nt: TGTGCCTGGAGTGTACAGGGCCTCATCTATGGCTACACCTTC
d_call: .; clone_size: .; v_call: TRBV12-3/TRBV12-4; j_call: TRBJ1-1; cdr3_aa: CASEPQGRNTEAFF; cdr3_nt: TGTGCCAGCGAGCCCCAGGGGAGAAACACTGAAGCTTTCTTT
d_call: .; clone_size: .; v_call: TRBV6-2/TRBV6-3; j_call: TRBJ2-5; cdr3_aa: CASRPGIGGVFGETQYF; cdr3_nt: TGTGCCAGCAGACCGGGGATCGGTGGGGTATTTGGGGAGACCCAGTACTTC
d_call: .; clone_size: .; v_call: TRBV20-1; j_call: TRBJ1-4; cdr3_aa: CSASEAESNEKLFF; cdr3_nt: TGCAGTGCTAGTGAGGCGGAATCTAATGAAAAACTGTTTTTT
d_call: .; clone_size: many; v_call: TRBV4-1; j_call: TRBJ1-1; cdr3_aa: CASSQASEGFKFSGFDEAFF; cdr3_nt: TGCGCCAGCAGCCAAGCGTCGGAGGGGTTTAAGTTTAGTGGATTTGACGAAGCTTTCTTT
d_call: .; clone_size: medium-sized; v_call: TRBV12-3/TRBV12-4; j_call: TRBJ2-4; cdr3_aa: CASSFSKGDIQYF; cdr3_nt: TGTGCCAGCAGTTTTAGTAAGGGGGACATTCAGTACTTC
d_call: TRBD1; clone_size: .; v_call: TRBV19; j_call: TRBJ2-6; cdr3_aa: CASSSGQAVWYGANVLTF; cdr3_nt: TGTGCCAGTAGTTCGGGACAGGCCGTTTGGTATGGGGCCAACGTCCTGACTTTC
d_call: TRBD1; clone_size: .; v_call: TRBV6-1; j_call: TRBJ2-4; cdr3_aa: CASRPGQAKNIQYF; cdr3_nt: TGTGCCAGCAGACCGGGACAGGCGAAAAACATTCAGTACTTC
d_call: TRBD2; clone_size: .; v_call: TRBV4-1; j_call: TRBJ2-7; cdr3_aa: CASSHSREGTSYEQYF; cdr3_nt: TGCGCCAGCAGCCACTCAAGGGAGGGGACCTCCTACGAGCAGTACTTC
d_call: TRBD2; clone_size: few; v_call: TRBV20-1; j_call: TRBJ2-2; cdr3_aa: CSAPGLAGGPGELFF; cdr3_nt: TGCAGTGCACCCGGACTAGCGGGAGGACCCGGGGAGCTGTTTTTT
d_call: TRBD1; clone_size: .; v_call: TRBV11-2; j_call: TRBJ2-7; cdr3_aa: CASTAPLGGQGTSYEQYF; cdr3_nt: TGTGCCAGCACCGCCCCATTGGGAGGACAGGGCACCTCCTACGAGCAGTACTTC
d_call: .; clone_size: .; v_call: TRBV11-2; j_call: TRBJ2-7; cdr3_aa: CASSLNFEQYF; cdr3_nt: TGTGCCAGCAGCCTTAACTTCGAGCAGTACTTC
d_call: .; clone_size: .; v_call: TRBV7-3; j_call: TRBJ2-3; cdr3_aa: CASSPKREDTQYF; cdr3_nt: TGTGCCAGCAGCCCGAAGAGGGAAGATACGCAGTATTTT
d_call: .; clone_size: once; v_call: TRBV20-1; j_call: TRBJ2-1; cdr3_aa: CSAPRRGSSYNEQFF; cdr3_nt: TGCAGTGCCCCCCGACGGGGGAGCTCCTACAATGAGCAGTTCTTC
d_call: .; clone_size: many; v_call: TRBV12-3/TRBV12-4; j_call: TRBJ1-1; cdr3_aa: CASSFGSTEAFF; cdr3_nt: TGTGCCAGCAGTTTTGGGAGCACTGAAGCTTTCTTT
d_call: .; clone_size: few; v_call: TRBV6-1; j_call: TRBJ2-3; cdr3_aa: CASSGVGGDTQYF; cdr3_nt: TGTGCCAGCAGTGGGGTAGGAGGGGATACGCAGTATTTT
d_call: .; clone_size: few; v_call: TRBV27; j_call: TRBJ2-5; cdr3_aa: CASGLEKETQYF; cdr3_nt: TGTGCCAGCGGGCTAGAGAAAGAGACCCAGTACTTC
d_call: .; clone_size: few; v_call: TRBV12-3/TRBV12-4; j_call: TRBJ1-5; cdr3_aa: CASSPYDQPQHF; cdr3_nt: TGTGCCAGCAGCCCTTACGATCAGCCCCAGCATTTT
d_call: TRBD2; clone_size: few; v_call: TRBV10-3; j_call: TRBJ2-7; cdr3_aa: CAITSGGGSYEQYF; cdr3_nt: TGTGCCATCACCTCCGGGGGGGGGTCCTACGAGCAGTACTTC
d_call: .; clone_size: once; v_call: TRBV11-3; j_call: TRBJ1-4; cdr3_aa: CASSPGGGEKLFF; cdr3_nt: TGTGCCAGCAGCCCAGGAGGGGGTGAAAAACTGTTTTTT
d_call: TRBD2; clone_size: once; v_call: TRBV4-3; j_call: TRBJ2-7; cdr3_aa: CASSQDRAGGPGRQYF; cdr3_nt: TGCGCCAGCAGCCAAGATCGGGCGGGAGGGCCTGGGCGGCAGTACTTC